This TCR beta chain was profiled in a study of blood T cell repertoires in COVID-19. Study-level information: COVID-19 samples, acute and convalescent, were from the United States, Italy and Spain.

Individuals drawn from under 30 US areas were about 18 to 89 years old. Which cohort a participant joined came from the clinical history participants gave. As handled by the study authors: Amplification of reference gene primers was used by the study to estimate nucleated cell counts. Data came from immunoSEQ multiplex PCR; TCRdb stores just in-frame clones and leaves some out. The V and J calls and clone size were taken over from that table, and D and trimming were inferred from the DNA. The sample contains approximately 350,000 clones, roughly nine tenths of which appear only once. The CDR3 has 15 amino acids. The J segment lost 2 bases and the V segment lost 4 bases, leaving 8 bases of the junction unmatched. In germline, CDR1 is MGHRA, CDR2 YSYEKL.

This receptor was taken from a man aged 18 to 29 who had recovered from COVID-19. The V and J genes are TRBV4-1 and TRBJ2-7; 7 positions match TRBD1. The sample consisted of PBMCs or T cells enriched from blood (not recorded which). In nucleotides, the CDR3 is TGCGCCAGCAGCCGTGAGTCGACAGGGACCTACGAGCAGTACTTC. This translates into CASSRESTGTYEQYF.